Each of the 28 T cell receptor beta chains below was sequenced from the same sample in a study of T cells of healthy individuals. Each CDR3 protein gets one entry after TCRdb re-called the 5' RACE reads with MiXCR. The sample includes over 95,000 distinct CDR3 sequences, roughly 15% seen only once; the top ten take more than 5.5%. Source of these receptors: a human donor in good health.

V usage is TRBV20-1 and J usage is TRBJ1-5, with 11 bases matching TRBD1. V shed 3 bases, J shed 3 bases, and the junction held 4 bases outside the gene matches. Germline loops: CDR1 DFQATT, CDR2 SNEGSKA (reference sequence). This CDR3 has 15 amino acids. DNA for the CDR3: TGCAGTGCTAGTGGACAGGGGGCTTCCAATCAGCCCCAGCATTTT. Encoded protein: CSASGQGASNQPQHF.

This clonotype was picked up a small number of times. This chain uses TRBV6-2 or TRBV6-3 with TRBJ1-5, with TRBD1 as a possible D gene (5 bases). Germline values: CDR1 MNHEY, CDR2 SVGEGT. This CDR3 has 14 residues. Deletions cut 4 bases from V and 3 bases from J, with 10 bases between. The CDR3 DNA sequence: TGTGCCAGCAGTTTCGGGGCTACCAATCAGCCCCAGCATTTT. Translated, it gives CASSFGATNQPQHF.

This clonotype was counted many times. The rearrangement links TRBV9 to TRBJ1-1; D remains unclear. CDR1 is SGDLS and CDR2 is YYNGEE in the germline V gene. The V end was cut by 2 bases, the J end by 0 bases, with 11 bases between. The CDR3 covers 15 residues. The CDR3 sequence: CASSVRVGLNTEAFF. The CDR3, as DNA: TGTGCCAGCAGCGTTAGGGTCGGGTTGAACACTGAAGCTTTCTTT.

This clonotype has at least ten counts. The chain couples TRBV4-3 to TRBJ1-4; D is unclear. CDR1 LGHNA and CDR2 YSLEER come from the germline V gene. The CDR3 loop spans 15 amino acids. V was cut by 4 bases and J by 0 bases, with 9 bases left in between. The DNA for the CDR3 is TGCGCCAGCAGCCCTACACAATCAACTAATGAAAAACTGTTTTTT. As protein: CASSPTQSTNEKLFF.

The V call is TRBV3-1, the J call TRBJ2-2, with D tentatively TRBD2 (6 bases). V was pared by 5 bases and J by 2 bases, with 15 bases between. CDR1 is LGHDT, CDR2 YNNKEL, per germline (reference sequence). The CDR3 is 16 amino acids. The CDR3 DNA reads as TGTGCCAGCAGCTTACCCGGGGGAAGAAACACCGGGGAGCTGTTTTTT. Translated: CASSLPGGRNTGELFF.

J is TRBJ2-1 and V is TRBV28; TRBD1 matches 9 bases. Losses at the gene ends were 5 bases for V and 2 bases for J; bases not matched to a gene: 7. The CDR3 covers 16 residues. CDR1 is MDHEN, CDR2 SYDVKM, per germline. CDR3 bases: TGTGCCAGCAGTGGATCTCGACAGGGGGCCTACAATGAGCAGTTCTTC. Protein sequence: CASSGSRQGAYNEQFF.

This clonotype was seen a handful of times. The chain's CDR3 is CSARGQGLYTIYF. The DNA of the CDR3 is TGCAGTGCTAGAGGGCAGGGTTTATACACCATATATTTT. The V gene is TRBV20-1, the J gene TRBJ1-3, with a tentative D call TRBD1 (5 bases). V was clipped by 1 base and J by 8 bases, with 12 bases between them. This CDR3 comprises 13 residues. Germline assignment: CDR1 DFQATT and CDR2 SNEGSKA (reference sequence).

The chain combines TRBV6-1 with TRBJ2-2; D is unresolved. The CDR3 consists of 14 residues. The germline CDR1 and CDR2 sequences are MNHNS and SASEGT. V was pared by 3 bases and J by 5 bases, with 10 bases between. CDR3 amino acids: CASSDGGETGELFF. In DNA form, the CDR3 reads TGTGCCAGCAGTGATGGCGGAGAGACCGGGGAGCTGTTTTTT.

This clonotype has ten or more counts. The chain employs TRBV13 and TRBJ2-1, with TRBD2 matching over 9 bases. Unmatched junction bases numbered 11, after V lost 1 base and J lost 10 bases. CDR1 is PRHDT and CDR2 is FYEKMQ in the germline V gene (reference sequence). This CDR3 spans 16 amino acids. The CDR3 DNA follows: TGTGCCAGCAGCTTAGAGGCTGCGGGGGGGCCTTTAGAGCAGTTCTTC. It is translated as CASSLEAAGGPLEQFF.

This clonotype was counted a few times. V gene TRBV5-1 combines with J gene TRBJ1-6; TRBD1 might be the D (6 bases). The CDR3 is 14 residues long. The germline V gene has CDR1 SGHRS and CDR2 YFSETQ. V was trimmed by 2 bases and J by 9 bases, leaving 12 bases between them. The CDR3 reads CASSLQGAASPLHF. The CDR3 nucleotides are TGCGCCAGCAGCTTACAGGGTGCAGCTTCACCCCTCCACTTT.

The chain carries TRBV10-3 and TRBJ2-5; 11 bases agree with TRBD2. The CDR3 sequence is 16 residues long. V was pared by 6 bases and J by 3 bases, with 9 bases of the junction left unmatched. CDR1 is ENHRY, CDR2 SYGVKD, per germline. The CDR3, as DNA: TGTGCCATCAGAGGGACTAGCGGAGCCCCCAAAGAGACCCAGTACTTC. Translating gives CAIRGTSGAPKETQYF.

This chain uses TRBV5-1 with TRBJ2-1; D gene ambiguous. CDR1 SGHRS and CDR2 YFSETQ come from the germline V gene. This CDR3 comprises 13 residues. Trimming left V 0 bases short and J 9 bases short, with 10 bases between. The CDR3 region is CASSLGTRGEQFF. DNA for the CDR3: TGCGCCAGCAGCTTGGGGACGCGCGGTGAGCAGTTCTTC.

This clonotype was detected many times. This rearrangement joins TRBV10-3 to TRBJ1-1, with 8 positions matching TRBD1. Germline values: CDR1 ENHRY, CDR2 SYGVKD. V trimming: 3 bases; J trimming: 4 bases; junction bases outside the gene matches: 4. The CDR3 has 14 amino acids. The CDR3 protein is CAISDRGRFTEAFF. Written as DNA, the CDR3 is TGTGCCATCAGTGACAGGGGGCGATTCACTGAAGCTTTCTTT.

This clonotype showed up just a few times. The genes are TRBV5-1 and TRBJ2-1; 7 bases map to TRBD1. With V trimmed by 2 bases and J by 10 bases, 0 bases remained unmatched. CDR3 length: 11 residues. Germline V gene lookup returns CDR1 SGHRS and CDR2 YFSETQ. The CDR3 DNA is TGCGCCAGCAGCTTACAGGGGGAGCAGTTCTTC. Its protein is CASSLQGEQFF.

This clonotype was seen ten or more times. The chain links TRBV19 to TRBJ2-7, with 7 bases matching TRBD1. The CDR3 is 17 residues long. V shed 2 bases and J 5 bases; nucleotides not matched to a gene: 15. CDR1 and CDR2 from the germline V gene are LNHDA and SQIVND (reference sequence). The CDR3 nucleotides read TGTGCCAGTAGTATAACTTACGAGCAGGGGGTAACGAACGAGCAGTACTTC. Encoded protein: CASSITYEQGVTNEQYF.

This clonotype was detected only a few times. The chain links TRBV11-2 to TRBJ2-3, with 7 positions matching TRBD1. The CDR3 extends over 14 amino acids. V shed 4 bases, J shed 4 bases, and the junction held 5 bases outside the gene matches. Germline-derived CDR1 and CDR2 are SGHAT and FQNNGV. CDR3: CASSYRQGADTQYF. For the CDR3, the DNA is TGTGCCAGCAGCTACCGACAGGGTGCAGATACGCAGTATTTT. Variable domain in full (rest from reference TRBV11-2 and TRBJ2-3): EAGVAQSPRYKIIEKRQSVAFWCNPISGHATLYWYQQILGQGPKLLIQFQNNGVVDDSQLPKDRFSAERLKGVDSTLKIQPAKLEDSAVYLCASSYRQGADTQYFGPGTRLTVL.

The table lists this clonotype with a few counts. The gene calls are TRBV15 and TRBJ2-3, with 9 bases aligning to TRBD1. Germline CDR1 reads LNHNV; CDR2 reads YYDKDF (reference sequence). Trimming removed 4 bases from V and 0 bases from J; junction bases left unmatched: 2. The CDR3 spans 15 residues. The CDR3: CATSTGTGSTDTQYF. The DNA for the CDR3 is TGTGCCACCAGCACCGGGACAGGGAGCACAGATACGCAGTATTTT.

V and J are TRBV27 and TRBJ2-2, with D tentatively TRBD1 or TRBD2 (6 bases each). Trimming took 5 bases from V and 8 from J, leaving 24 bases between them. CDR3 length: 17 residues. CDR1 MNHEY and CDR2 SMNVEV come from the germline V gene (reference sequence). The DNA of the CDR3 is TGTGCCAGCAGTCTCCGACAGGACTACTCGGGACCAGGGGAGCTGTTTTTT. Translation: CASSLRQDYSGPGELFF.

The chain couples TRBV5-5 to TRBJ2-3, with a possible D match to TRBD1 (6 bases). The CDR3 has 15 residues. V was clipped by 2 bases and J by 2 bases, with 12 bases between them. Looked up from germline, CDR1 is SGHKS and CDR2 is YYEKEE (reference sequence). The DNA of the CDR3 is TGTGCCAGCAGCTTTCAGACAGGCCACACAGATACGCAGTATTTT. Protein: CASSFQTGHTDTQYF.

This clonotype occurred a few times. The V call is TRBV9, the J call TRBJ2-5; D gene unclear. Trimming shortened V by 0 bases and J by 1 base, and 7 bases separated the two germline ends. The CDR3 runs to 14 residues. Germline lookup yields CDR1 SGDLS and CDR2 YYNGEE. This CDR3 is CASSVELSQETQYF. The CDR3 DNA reads TGTGCCAGCAGCGTAGAGCTTTCCCAAGAGACCCAGTACTTC. Full variable domain (remainder filled in from reference TRBV9 and TRBJ2-5): DSGVTQTPKHLITATGQRVTLRCSPRSGDLSVYWYQQSLDQGLQFLIQYYNGEERAKGNILERFSAQQFPDLHSELNLSSLELGDSALYFCASSVELSQETQYFGPGTRLLVL.

This chain joins TRBV28 and TRBJ2-7; D is possibly TRBD1 (6 bases). V shed 6 bases and J shed 3 bases, with 12 bases lying between them. This CDR3 is built from 13 residues. In germline, CDR1 is MDHEN, CDR2 SYDVKM. CDR3 loop: CASSLQGFYEQYF. CDR3 DNA sequence: TGTGCCAGCAGCTTACAGGGATTCTACGAGCAGTACTTC.

The chain couples TRBV28 to TRBJ2-7; perhaps TRBD1 as D (5 bases). This CDR3 has 13 residues. V lost 5 bases and J lost 3, with 11 bases in between. In germline, CDR1 is MDHEN, CDR2 SYDVKM. CDR3: CASSPDRIYEQYF. The CDR3 coding sequence is TGTGCCAGCAGTCCAGACAGAATCTACGAGCAGTACTTC.

This clonotype was found a few times. The chain couples TRBV6-2 or TRBV6-3 to TRBJ2-7; TRBD1 matches at 8 bases. Trimming at V came to 2 bases and at J to 4 bases, leaving 10 bases not matched to a gene. The CDR3 is made up of 16 amino acids. Germline lookup yields CDR1 MNHEY and CDR2 SVGEGT. The CDR3 loop reads CASSYGSTGARYEQYF. The CDR3 DNA follows: TGTGCCAGCAGTTACGGTTCGACAGGGGCAAGGTACGAGCAGTACTTC.

The chain couples TRBV25-1 to TRBJ2-3; 8 bases match TRBD1. The CDR3 is made up of 15 amino acids. V shed 3 bases and J 5 bases; nucleotides not matched to a gene: 7. CDR1 and CDR2 (germline): MGHDK, SYGVNS. CDR3 region: CASSDPDREVDTQYF. The CDR3 coding sequence is TGTGCCAGCAGTGACCCGGACAGGGAAGTAGATACGCAGTATTTT.

This clonotype was seen only a few times. The chain recombines TRBV20-1 with TRBJ2-3; 11 bases fit TRBD2. The CDR3 is made up of 17 amino acids. The V and J ends lost 0 bases and 3 bases, in that order; junction bases with no gene match: 8. Germline V gene data show CDR1 as DFQATT and CDR2 as SNEGSKA (reference sequence). The CDR3 spells CSARDARLAGLTDTQYF. CDR3 bases: TGCAGTGCTAGAGATGCCCGACTAGCGGGGTTGACAGATACGCAGTATTTT.

Comment on this clonotype: A much larger clonotype is one base distant, so this may be a read error. The chain is built from TRBV20-1 and TRBJ2-5; possible D gene TRBD1, 6 bases. CDR1 DFQATT and CDR2 SNEGSKA come from the germline V gene (reference sequence). CDR3 length equals 12 residues. The CDR3 loop is CSARTDQETLYF. CDR3 bases: TGCAGTGCTCGGACAGACCAAGAGACCCTGTACTTC.

This chain links TRBV27 with TRBJ1-5; D call uncertain. CDR1 and CDR2 (germline): MNHEY, SMNVEV (reference sequence). V gave up 8 bases and J gave up 3 bases, with 11 bases separating them. The length of the CDR3 is 13 residues. CDR3 in DNA: TGTGCCAGCTCAAAGAGTTTCAATCAGCCCCAGCATTTT. This gives the protein CASSKSFNQPQHF.

The chain links TRBV6-2 or TRBV6-3 to TRBJ2-7, with 7 bases identical to TRBD2. CDR3 length: 15 amino acids. With 5 bases clipped from V and 2 bases from J, the junction kept 9 bases outside the gene matches. Per germline, CDR1 MNHEY and CDR2 SVGEGT. In DNA, the CDR3 is TGTGCCAGCAGTCGGCTAGCGGATCGACCCTACGAGCAGTACTTC. Translation: CASSRLADRPYEQYF.